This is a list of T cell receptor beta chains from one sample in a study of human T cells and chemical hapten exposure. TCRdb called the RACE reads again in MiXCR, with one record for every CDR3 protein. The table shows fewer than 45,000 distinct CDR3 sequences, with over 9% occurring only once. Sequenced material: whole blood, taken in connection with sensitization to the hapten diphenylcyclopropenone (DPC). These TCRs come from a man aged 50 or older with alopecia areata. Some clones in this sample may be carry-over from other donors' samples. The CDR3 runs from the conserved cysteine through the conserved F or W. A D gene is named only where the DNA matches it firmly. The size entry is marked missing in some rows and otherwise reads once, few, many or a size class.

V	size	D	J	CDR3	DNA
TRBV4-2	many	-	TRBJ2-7	CASSQTAYDRTYEQYF	TGTGCCAGCAGCCAAACAGCGTACGACCGAACCTACGAGCAGTACTTC
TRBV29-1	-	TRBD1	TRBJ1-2	CSVSPGQNTYGYTF	TGCAGCGTTAGCCCGGGACAGAATACCTATGGCTACACCTTC
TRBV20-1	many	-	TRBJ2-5	CSARDPLVGGETQYF	TGCAGTGCTAGAGATCCATTAGTTGGGGGGGAGACCCAGTACTTC
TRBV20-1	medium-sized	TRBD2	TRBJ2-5	CSVIQTSGLGETQYF	TGCAGTGTCATCCAGACTAGCGGTTTAGGAGAGACCCAGTACTTC
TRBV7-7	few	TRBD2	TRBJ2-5	CASSLSSGYQETQYF	TGTGCTAGCAGCTTAAGTAGCGGGTACCAAGAGACCCAGTACTTC
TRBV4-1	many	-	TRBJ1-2	CASSQVGANLGGGYTF	TGCGCCAGCAGCCAAGTCGGCGCCAATCTTGGGGGTGGCTACACCTTC
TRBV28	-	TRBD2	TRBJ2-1	CASSLSSAGEYEQFF	TGTGCCAGCAGTTTATCATCAGCGGGAGAGTATGAGCAGTTCTTC
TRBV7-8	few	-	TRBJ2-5	CASSRPKTQETQYF	TGTGCCAGCAGCCGCCCGAAAACCCAAGAGACCCAGTACTTC
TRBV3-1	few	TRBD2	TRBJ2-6	CASSPSGTQVVLTF	TGTGCCAGCAGCCCTAGCGGGACTCAGGTCGTCCTGACTTTC
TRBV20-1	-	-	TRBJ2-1	CSVSRQNNEQFF	TGCAGTGTAAGTCGGCAGAACAATGAGCAGTTCTTC
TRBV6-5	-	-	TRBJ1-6	CASSSDGIGAPLHF	TGCGCCAGCAGCTCCGACGGGATTGGGGCACCCCTCCATTTT
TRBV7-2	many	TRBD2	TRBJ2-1	CASRGAGRNEQFF	TGTGCCAGCAGGGGAGCGGGACGCAATGAGCAGTTCTTC
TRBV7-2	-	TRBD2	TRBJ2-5	CASSLLAGGEGTQYF	TGTGCCAGCAGCTTATTAGCGGGAGGGGAGGGGACCCAGTACTTC
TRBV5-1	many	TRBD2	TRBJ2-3	CASSLTGTTLLDTQYF	TGCGCCAGCAGCTTAACCGGGACTACTCTCCTGGATACGCAGTATTTT
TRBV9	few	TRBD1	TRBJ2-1	CASSLNQGDHDEQFF	TGTGCCAGCAGCCTCAACCAGGGGGACCACGATGAGCAGTTCTTC
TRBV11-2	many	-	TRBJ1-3	CASSHEGGAFGNTIYF	TGTGCCAGCAGCCACGAGGGGGGCGCCTTTGGAAACACCATATATTTT
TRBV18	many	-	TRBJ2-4	CASSRADTAKNIQYF	TGTGCCAGCTCACGAGCGGACACAGCCAAAAACATTCAGTACTTC
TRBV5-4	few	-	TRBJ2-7	CASSSDHEQYF	TGTGCCAGCAGCTCCGACCACGAGCAGTACTTC
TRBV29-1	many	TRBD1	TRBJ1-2	CSVEDRDYGYTF	TGCAGCGTTGAGGACAGGGACTATGGCTACACCTTC
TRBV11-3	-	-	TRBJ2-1	CASTQSGPGNEQFF	TGTGCCAGCACCCAAAGTGGCCCGGGCAATGAGCAGTTCTTC
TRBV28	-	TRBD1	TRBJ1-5	CASSLSGGTGRNQPQHF	TGTGCCAGCAGTTTATCTGGCGGGACAGGGCGAAATCAGCCCCAGCATTTT
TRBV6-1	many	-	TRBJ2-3	CASTRSVGDTQYF	TGTGCCAGCACCCGATCAGTAGGAGATACGCAGTATTTT
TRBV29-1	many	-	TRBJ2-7	CSATSSYEQYF	TGCAGTGCCACTAGCAGCTACGAGCAGTACTTC
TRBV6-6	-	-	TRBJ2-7	CASGEYEQYF	TGTGCCAGCGGGGAGTACGAGCAGTACTTC
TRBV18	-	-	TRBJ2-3	CASSPSGGTDTQYF	TGTGCCAGCTCACCATCTGGCGGCACAGATACGCAGTATTTT
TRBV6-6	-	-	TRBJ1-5	CASRAFSSQTFF	TGTGCCAGCAGGGCTTTTTCCAGCCAGACCTTTTTT
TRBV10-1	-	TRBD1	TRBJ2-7	CASSPPTGGEQYF	TGCGCCAGCAGTCCCCCGACAGGGGGTGAGCAGTACTTC
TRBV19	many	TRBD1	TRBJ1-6	CASTGGNSPLHF	TGTGCCAGCACAGGGGGCAATTCACCCCTCCACTTT
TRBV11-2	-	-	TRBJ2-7	CASSLEELATYEQYF	TGTGCCAGCAGCTTAGAGGAACTGGCAACCTACGAGCAGTACTTC
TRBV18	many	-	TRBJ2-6	CASSPLTYSGANVLTF	TGTGCCAGCTCACCACTAACCTACTCTGGGGCCAACGTCCTGACTTTC
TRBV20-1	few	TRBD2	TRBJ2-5	CSARSRTSGQETQYF	TGCAGTGCTAGGTCCAGGACTAGCGGGCAAGAGACCCAGTACTTC
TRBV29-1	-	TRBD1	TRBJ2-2	CSVGDSLTRELFF	TGCAGCGTGGGGGACAGTCTAACCAGGGAGCTGTTTTTT
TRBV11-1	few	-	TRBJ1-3	CASSLARQTFSGNTIYF	TGTGCCAGCAGCTTAGCGCGGCAGACCTTCTCTGGAAACACCATATATTTT
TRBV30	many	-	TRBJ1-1	CAWNFAWDTEAFF	TGTGCCTGGAACTTCGCTTGGGACACTGAAGCTTTCTTT
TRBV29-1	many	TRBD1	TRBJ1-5	CSANTGEGNQPQHF	TGCAGCGCAAATACAGGGGAAGGCAATCAGCCCCAGCATTTT
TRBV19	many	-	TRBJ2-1	CASSIAGLATNEQFF	TGTGCCAGTAGTATAGCGGGCCTAGCTACCAATGAGCAGTTCTTC
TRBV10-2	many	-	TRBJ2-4	CASSEMDEDIQYF	TGCGCCAGCAGTGAGATGGATGAAGACATTCAGTACTTC
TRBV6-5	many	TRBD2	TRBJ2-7	CASSFLAGGNEQYF	TGTGCCAGCAGTTTTCTAGCGGGAGGCAACGAGCAGTACTTC
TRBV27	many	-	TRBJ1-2	CASRGFRQASNYGYTF	TGTGCCAGCAGGGGCTTTCGACAGGCGTCTAACTATGGCTACACCTTC
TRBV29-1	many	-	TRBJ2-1	CSVRAINEQFF	TGCAGCGTCAGGGCTATCAATGAGCAGTTCTTC
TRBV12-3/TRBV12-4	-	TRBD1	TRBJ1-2	CASSAGQGNHGYTF	TGTGCCAGCAGCGCGGGACAGGGCAACCATGGCTACACCTTC
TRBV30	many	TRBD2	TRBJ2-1	CAWREAGGDHNEQFF	TGTGCCTGGAGGGAAGCGGGAGGGGATCACAATGAGCAGTTCTTC
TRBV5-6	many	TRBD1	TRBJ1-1	CASSAQGLMNTEAFF	TGTGCCAGCAGCGCACAGGGGCTCATGAACACTGAAGCTTTCTTT
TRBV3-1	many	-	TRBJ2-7	CASSQGPTLLSGTYEQYF	TGTGCCAGCAGCCAAGGACCGACCTTGCTTAGCGGAACATACGAGCAGTACTTC
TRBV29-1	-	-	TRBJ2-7	CSVVGQTYEQYF	TGCAGCGTTGTAGGACAGACCTACGAGCAGTACTTC
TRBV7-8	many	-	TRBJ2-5	CASSFFSSAYQETQYF	TGTGCCAGCAGCTTCTTTAGCAGCGCGTACCAAGAGACCCAGTACTTC
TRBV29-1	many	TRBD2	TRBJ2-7	CSVEEMTSGVYGQYF	TGCAGCGTTGAAGAGATGACTAGCGGGGTTTACGGGCAGTACTTC
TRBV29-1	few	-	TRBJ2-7	CSVGVSSYEQYF	TGCAGCGTTGGGGTCTCCTCCTACGAGCAGTACTTC
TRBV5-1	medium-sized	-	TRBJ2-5	CASSPEGETQYF	TGCGCCAGCAGCCCTGAGGGGGAGACCCAGTACTTC
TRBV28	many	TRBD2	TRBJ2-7	CASSLAGVAGSSYEQYF	TGTGCCAGCAGTTTAGCGGGAGTAGCGGGGAGCTCCTACGAGCAGTACTTC